Listed here is a single TCR beta chain. Mouse gene names and germline throughout. The missing CDR3 end, 1 residue past where the read stops, is filled in from the germline J gene. This sample is drawn from a study of tissue T cells after allogeneic stem cell transplantation. Sequencing was performed with immunoSEQ multiplex PCR; in TCRdb, only in-frame clones are kept and a portion is missing. The table includes nearly 4,000 clones, around half detected once. Germline V gene lookup returns CDR1 KGHPV and CDR2 FQNQEV (reference sequence). Trimming took off 4 bases at V and 0 bases at J, with 8 bases between the two ends. This CDR3 has 14 amino acids. Time point described: mouse harvest day 14 after allogeneic transplant. Mouse grafts combined 10^7 T-cell-depleted bone marrow cells with 10^6 splenic CD5+ T cells. This mouse GVHD model was MHC-mismatched B6 to BALB/c, profiled day 7 or 14.

V usage is TRBV26 and J usage is TRBJ2-5, with TRBD1 as a possible D gene (6 bases). This clonotype was sampled from a female BALB/c mouse given C57BL/6 T cells with graft-versus-host disease after an allogeneic hematopoietic cell transplant. The sequencing sample was made of gut tissue. The sequenced part of the CDR3 DNA is TGTGCCAGCAGTCGACAGGTTAACCAAGACACCCAGTAC. It specifies CASSRQVNQDTQY. The complete CDR3 sequence is CASSRQVNQDTQYF.